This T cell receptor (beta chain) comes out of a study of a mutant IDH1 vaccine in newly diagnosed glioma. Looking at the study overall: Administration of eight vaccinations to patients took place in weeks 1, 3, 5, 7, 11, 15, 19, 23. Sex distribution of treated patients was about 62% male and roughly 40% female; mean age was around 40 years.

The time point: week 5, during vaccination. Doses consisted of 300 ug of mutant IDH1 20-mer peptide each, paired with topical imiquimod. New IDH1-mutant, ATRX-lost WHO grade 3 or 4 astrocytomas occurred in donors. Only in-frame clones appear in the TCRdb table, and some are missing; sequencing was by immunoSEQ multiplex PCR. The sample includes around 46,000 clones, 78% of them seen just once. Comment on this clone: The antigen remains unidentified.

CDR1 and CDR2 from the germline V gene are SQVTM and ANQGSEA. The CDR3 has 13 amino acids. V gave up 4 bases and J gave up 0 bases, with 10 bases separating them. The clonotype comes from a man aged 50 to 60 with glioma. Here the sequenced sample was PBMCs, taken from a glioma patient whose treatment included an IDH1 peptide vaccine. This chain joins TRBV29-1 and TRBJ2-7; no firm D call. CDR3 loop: CSVGSVSSYEQYF. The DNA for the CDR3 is TGCAGCGTTGGAAGCGTAAGCTCCTACGAGCAGTACTTC.